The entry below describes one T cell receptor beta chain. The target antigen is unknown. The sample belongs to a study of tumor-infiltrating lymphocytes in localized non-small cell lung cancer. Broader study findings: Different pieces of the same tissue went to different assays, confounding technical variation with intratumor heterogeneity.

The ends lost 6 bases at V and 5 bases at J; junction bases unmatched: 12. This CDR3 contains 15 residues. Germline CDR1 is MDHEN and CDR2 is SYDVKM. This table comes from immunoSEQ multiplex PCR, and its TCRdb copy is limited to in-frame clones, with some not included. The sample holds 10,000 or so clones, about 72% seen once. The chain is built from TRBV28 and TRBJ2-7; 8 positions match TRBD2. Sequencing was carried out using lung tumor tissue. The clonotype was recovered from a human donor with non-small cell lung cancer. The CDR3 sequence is CASRSPGLGENEQYF. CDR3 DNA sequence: TGTGCCAGCAGATCACCGGGACTAGGGGAAAACGAGCAGTACTTC. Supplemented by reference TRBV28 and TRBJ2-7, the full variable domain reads DVKVTQSSRYLVKRTGEKVFLECVQDMDHENMFWYRQDPGLGLRLIYFSYDVKMKEKGDIPEGYSVSREKKERFSLILESASTNQTSMYLCASRSPGLGENEQYFGPGTRLTVT.